This T cell receptor (beta chain) was recorded in a study of T cell clonality in common variable immunodeficiency. CDR1 is DFQATT and CDR2 is SNEGSKA in the germline V gene (reference sequence). The V segment lost 2 bases and the J segment 3 bases; nucleotides outside the gene matches: 3. CDR3 length equals 15 residues. In its sample, this clone was seen many times. Its antigen remains unknown. Read coverage stops 3 residues before the CDR3 terminus; the germline J gene supplies the remainder. Control and CVID samples contributed equal amounts of genomic DNA. The protocol was immunoSEQ multiplex PCR, while the TCRdb copy is restricted to in-frame clones and leaves out a portion. The sample has 25,000 to 35,000 clones, none seen only once; the top ten hold around 4.5%. Study-wide findings and caveats: Reportedly, TCR beta sequences from common variable immunodeficiency showed fewer deletions and N-nucleotide insertions. CVID subjects had higher TCRbeta clonality than healthy controls, most marked in about a third.

This sequence was found in a person aged 18-69 years in good health. V is TRBV20-1 and J is TRBJ2-3; 12 bases agree with TRBD2. Sequenced material: peripheral blood mononuclear cells. CDR3 DNA, as far as it was read: TGCAGTGCTAGACTGACTAGCGGGAGAACAGATACG. It is translated as CSARLTSGRTDT. The full-length CDR3 reads as CSARLTSGRTDTQYF.